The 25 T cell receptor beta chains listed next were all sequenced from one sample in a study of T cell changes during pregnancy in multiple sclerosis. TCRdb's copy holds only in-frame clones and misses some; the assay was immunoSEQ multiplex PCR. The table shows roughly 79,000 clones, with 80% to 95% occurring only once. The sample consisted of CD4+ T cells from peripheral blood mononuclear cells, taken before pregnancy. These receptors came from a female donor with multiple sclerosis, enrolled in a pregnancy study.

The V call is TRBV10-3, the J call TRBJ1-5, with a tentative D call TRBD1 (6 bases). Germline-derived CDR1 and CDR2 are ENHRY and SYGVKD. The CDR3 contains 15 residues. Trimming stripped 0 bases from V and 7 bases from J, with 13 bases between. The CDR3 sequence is CAISESLGARQPQHF. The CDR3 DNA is TGTGCCATCAGTGAGTCGCTGGGGGCCAGACAGCCCCAGCATTTT.

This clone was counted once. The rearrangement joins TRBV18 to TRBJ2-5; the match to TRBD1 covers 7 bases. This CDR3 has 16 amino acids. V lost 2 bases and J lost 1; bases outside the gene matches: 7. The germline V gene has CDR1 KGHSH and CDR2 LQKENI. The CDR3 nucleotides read TGTGCCAGCTCACCAGGGGGACAGAAAAGCCAAGAGACCCAGTACTTC. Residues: CASSPGGQKSQETQYF. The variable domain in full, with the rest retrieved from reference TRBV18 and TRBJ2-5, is NAGVMQNPRHLVRRRGQEARLRCSPMKGHSHVYWYRQLPEEGLKFMVYLQKENIIDESGMPKERFSAEFPKEGPSILRIQQVVRGDSAAYFCASSPGGQKSQETQYFGPGTRLLVL.

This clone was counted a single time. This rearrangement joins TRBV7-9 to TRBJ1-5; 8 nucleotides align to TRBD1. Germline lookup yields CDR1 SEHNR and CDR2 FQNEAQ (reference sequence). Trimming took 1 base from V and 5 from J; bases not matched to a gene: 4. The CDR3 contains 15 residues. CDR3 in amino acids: CASSLDGTGYQPQHF. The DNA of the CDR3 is TGTGCCAGCAGCTTAGACGGGACAGGATATCAGCCCCAGCATTTT.

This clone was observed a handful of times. CDR3 nucleotides: TGTGCCAGCAGTTACAGAGACTCGGGAGTACCCCTCCACTTT. It encodes CASSYRDSGVPLHF. The chain links TRBV6-5 to TRBJ1-6; no clear D gene. Germline CDR1 reads MNHEY; CDR2 reads SVGAGI. V lost 2 bases and J 12 bases, leaving 14 bases between the germline ends. The CDR3 is made up of 14 amino acids.

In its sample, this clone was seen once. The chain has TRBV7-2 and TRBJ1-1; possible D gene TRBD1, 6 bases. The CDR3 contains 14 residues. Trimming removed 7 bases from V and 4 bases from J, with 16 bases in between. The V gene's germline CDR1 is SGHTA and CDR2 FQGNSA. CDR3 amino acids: CASTDGTIITEAFF. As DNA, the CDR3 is TGTGCCAGCACCGACGGGACAATAATCACTGAAGCTTTCTTT.

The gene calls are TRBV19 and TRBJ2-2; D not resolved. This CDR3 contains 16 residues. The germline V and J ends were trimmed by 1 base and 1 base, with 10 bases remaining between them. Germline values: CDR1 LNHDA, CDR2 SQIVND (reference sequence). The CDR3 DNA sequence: TGTGCCAGTAGTATAGGTTTTCGGGTGAACACCGGGGAGCTGTTTTTT. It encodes CASSIGFRVNTGELFF. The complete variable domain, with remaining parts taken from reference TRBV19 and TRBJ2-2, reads DGGITQSPKYLFRKEGQNVTLSCEQNLNHDAMYWYRQDPGQGLRLIYYSQIVNDFQKGDIAEGYSVSREKKESFPLTVTSAQKNPTAFYLCASSIGFRVNTGELFFGEGSRLTVL.

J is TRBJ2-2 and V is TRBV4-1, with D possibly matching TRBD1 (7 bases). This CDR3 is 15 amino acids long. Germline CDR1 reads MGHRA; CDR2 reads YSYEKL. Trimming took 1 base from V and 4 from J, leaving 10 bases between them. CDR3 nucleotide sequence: TGCGCCAGCAGCCAAGCAGGGGGGCGCACCGGGGAGCTGTTTTTT. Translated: CASSQAGGRTGELFF.

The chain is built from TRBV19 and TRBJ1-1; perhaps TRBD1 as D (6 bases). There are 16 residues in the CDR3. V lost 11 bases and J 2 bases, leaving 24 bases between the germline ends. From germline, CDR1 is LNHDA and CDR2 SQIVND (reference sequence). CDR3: CASNSAAGALNTEAFF. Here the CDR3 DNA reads TGTGCCTCGAACTCGGCGGCAGGGGCACTTAACACTGAAGCTTTCTTT.

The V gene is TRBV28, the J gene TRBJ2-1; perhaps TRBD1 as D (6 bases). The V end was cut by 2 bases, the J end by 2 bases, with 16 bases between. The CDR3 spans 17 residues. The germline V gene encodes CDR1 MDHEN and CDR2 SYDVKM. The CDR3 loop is CASSLPDDRLTYNEQFF. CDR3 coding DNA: TGTGCCAGCAGTTTACCGGATGACAGGCTCACCTACAATGAGCAGTTCTTC.

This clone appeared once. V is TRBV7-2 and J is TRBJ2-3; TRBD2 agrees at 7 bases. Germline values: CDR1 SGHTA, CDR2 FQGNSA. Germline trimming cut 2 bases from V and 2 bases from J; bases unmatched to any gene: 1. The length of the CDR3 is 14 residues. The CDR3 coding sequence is TGTGCCAGCAGCTTACTAGCGGCCACAGATACGCAGTATTTT. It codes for CASSLLAATDTQYF.

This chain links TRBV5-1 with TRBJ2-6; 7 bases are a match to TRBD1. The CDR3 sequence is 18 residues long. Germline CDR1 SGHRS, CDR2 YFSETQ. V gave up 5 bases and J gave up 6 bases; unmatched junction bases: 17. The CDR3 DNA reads TGCGCCAGCAGAGATCTTAGGGGGCGCGTGTGGGAGGCCAACGTCCTGACTTTC. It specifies CASRDLRGRVWEANVLTF.

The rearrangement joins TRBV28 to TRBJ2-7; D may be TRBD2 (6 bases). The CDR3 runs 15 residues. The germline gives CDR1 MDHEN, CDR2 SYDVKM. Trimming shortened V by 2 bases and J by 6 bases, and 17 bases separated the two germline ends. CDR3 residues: CASSLPWSSGAEQYF. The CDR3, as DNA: TGTGCCAGCAGTTTACCCTGGAGTAGCGGCGCCGAGCAGTACTTC.

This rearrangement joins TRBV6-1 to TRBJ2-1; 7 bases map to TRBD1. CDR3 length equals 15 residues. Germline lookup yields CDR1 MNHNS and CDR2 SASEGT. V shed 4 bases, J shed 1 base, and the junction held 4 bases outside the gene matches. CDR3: CASSAQGNSYNEQFF. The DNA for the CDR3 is TGTGCCAGCAGTGCACAGGGGAATTCCTACAATGAGCAGTTCTTC.

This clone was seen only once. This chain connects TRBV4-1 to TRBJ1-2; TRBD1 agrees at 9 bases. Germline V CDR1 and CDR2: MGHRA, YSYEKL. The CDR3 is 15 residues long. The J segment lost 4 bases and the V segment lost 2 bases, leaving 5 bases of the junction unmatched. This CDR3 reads CASSQTGGRGYGYTF. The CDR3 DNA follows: TGCGCCAGCAGCCAAACAGGGGGCAGAGGCTATGGCTACACCTTC.

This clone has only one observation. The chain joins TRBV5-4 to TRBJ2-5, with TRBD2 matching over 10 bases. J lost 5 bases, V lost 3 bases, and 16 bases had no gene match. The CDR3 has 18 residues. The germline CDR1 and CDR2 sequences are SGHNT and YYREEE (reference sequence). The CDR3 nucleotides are TGTGCCAGCAGCTCGGCGAGGGCTAGCGGGAGCGGGTGGGAGACCCAGTACTTC. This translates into CASSSARASGSGWETQYF.

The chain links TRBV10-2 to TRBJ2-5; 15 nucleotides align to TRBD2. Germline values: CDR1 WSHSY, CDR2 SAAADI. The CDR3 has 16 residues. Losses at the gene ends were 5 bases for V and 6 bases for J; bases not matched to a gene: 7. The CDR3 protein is CASSSGLAGGRKTQYF. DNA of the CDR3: TGCGCCAGCAGTTCCGGACTAGCGGGAGGGAGGAAGACCCAGTACTTC.

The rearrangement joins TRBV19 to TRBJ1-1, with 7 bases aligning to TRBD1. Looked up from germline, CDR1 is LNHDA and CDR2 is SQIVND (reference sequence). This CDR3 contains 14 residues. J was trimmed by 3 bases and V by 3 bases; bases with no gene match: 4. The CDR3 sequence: CASSIGGGYTEAFF. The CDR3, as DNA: TGTGCCAGTAGTATTGGAGGGGGCTACACTGAAGCTTTCTTT.

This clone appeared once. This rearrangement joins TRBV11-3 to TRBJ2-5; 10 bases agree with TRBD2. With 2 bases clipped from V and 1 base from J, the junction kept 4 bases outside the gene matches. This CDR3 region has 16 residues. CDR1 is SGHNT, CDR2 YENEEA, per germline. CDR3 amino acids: CASSLFLAGVQETQYF. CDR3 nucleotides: TGTGCCAGCAGCTTATTTCTAGCGGGGGTCCAAGAGACCCAGTACTTC. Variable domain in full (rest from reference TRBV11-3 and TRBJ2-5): EAGVVQSPRYKIIEKKQPVAFWCNPISGHNTLYWYLQNLGQGPELLIRYENEEAVDDSQLPKDRFSAERLKGVDSTLKIQPAELGDSAVYLCASSLFLAGVQETQYFGPGTRLLVL.

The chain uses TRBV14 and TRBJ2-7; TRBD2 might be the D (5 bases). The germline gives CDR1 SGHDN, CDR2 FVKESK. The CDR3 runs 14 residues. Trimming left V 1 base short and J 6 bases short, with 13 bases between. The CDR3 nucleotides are TGTGCCAGCAGCCAAGTATATGGCGGAGGCGAGCAGTACTTC. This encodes CASSQVYGGGEQYF.

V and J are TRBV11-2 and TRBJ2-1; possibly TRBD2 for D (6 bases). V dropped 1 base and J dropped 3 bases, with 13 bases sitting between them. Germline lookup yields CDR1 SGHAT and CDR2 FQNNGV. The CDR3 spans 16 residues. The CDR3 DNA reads TGTGCCAGCAGCTTAGGGGTAGCGGAAAACTACAATGAGCAGTTCTTC. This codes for CASSLGVAENYNEQFF.

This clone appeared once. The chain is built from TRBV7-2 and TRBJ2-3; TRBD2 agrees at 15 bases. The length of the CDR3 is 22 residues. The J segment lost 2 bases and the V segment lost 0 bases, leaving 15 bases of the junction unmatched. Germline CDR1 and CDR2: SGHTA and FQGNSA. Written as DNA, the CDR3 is TGTGCCAGCAGCTTAGCCCTTGGGACTTGGACTAGCGGGAGGGGTTACACAGATACGCAGTATTTT. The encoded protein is CASSLALGTWTSGRGYTDTQYF.

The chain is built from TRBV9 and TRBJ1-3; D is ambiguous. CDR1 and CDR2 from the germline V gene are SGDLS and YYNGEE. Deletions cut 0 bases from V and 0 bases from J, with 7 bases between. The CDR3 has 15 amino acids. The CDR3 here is CASSVGVSSGNTIYF. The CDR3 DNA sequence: TGTGCCAGCAGCGTAGGTGTGAGCTCTGGAAACACCATATATTTT.

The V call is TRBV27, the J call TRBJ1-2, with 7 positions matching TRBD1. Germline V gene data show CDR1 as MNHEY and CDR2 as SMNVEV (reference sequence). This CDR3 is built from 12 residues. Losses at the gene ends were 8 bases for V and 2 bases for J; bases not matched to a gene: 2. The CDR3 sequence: CASSTGNYGYTF. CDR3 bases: TGTGCCAGCTCGACAGGGAACTATGGCTACACCTTC.

Here the CDR3 reads CASSAWTSGASTDTQYF. The DNA for the CDR3 is TGTGCCAGCAGTGCCTGGACTAGCGGGGCTAGCACAGATACGCAGTATTTT. J is TRBJ2-3 and V is TRBV6-1; TRBD2 matches 12 bases. From germline, CDR1 is MNHNS and CDR2 SASEGT. There are 17 residues in the CDR3. V lost 4 bases to trimming and J lost 0 bases; unmatched junction nucleotides: 5.

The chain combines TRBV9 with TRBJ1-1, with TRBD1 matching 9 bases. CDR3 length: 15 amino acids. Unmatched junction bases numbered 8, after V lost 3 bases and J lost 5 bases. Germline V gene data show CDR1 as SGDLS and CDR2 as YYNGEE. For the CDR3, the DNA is TGTGCCAGCAGCGCTGTACAGGGGGCGGGGACTGAAGCTTTCTTT. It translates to CASSAVQGAGTEAFF.